This T cell receptor (beta chain) was sequenced during a study of T cells in Graves' hyperthyroidism and ophthalmopathy. Study-wide background: Upon initial diagnosis and before any treatment, peripheral blood was collected.

Any patient presenting with uncontrolled infection, other autoimmune disease, pregnancy or lactation was left out. Amplified TCR beta CDR3 regions came from RNA transcripts. A first-round RT-PCR of the TCR CDR3 used the HTBI primer set. TCRdb reprocessed the multiplex PCR reads with MiXCR, giving one entry per CDR3 protein. Of some 360,000 distinct CDR3 sequences listed, around a sixth were seen once; the top ten hold 15% to 19%. This clonotype was counted many times. The V gene's germline CDR1 is LNHNV and CDR2 YYDKDF (reference sequence). V was pared by 0 bases and J by 0 bases, with 9 bases between. The CDR3 contains 15 residues.

J is TRBJ2-7 and V is TRBV15, with D maybe TRBD1 (6 bases). The source of this sequence is a woman aged 40-49 years with Graves' ophthalmopathy. The sample comprised blood. The CDR3 spells CATSRDRGSSYEQYF. The CDR3 DNA sequence: TGTGCCACCAGCAGAGACAGGGGAAGCTCCTACGAGCAGTACTTC.